This TCR beta chain was profiled in a study of tumor and adjacent non-tumor tissue in lung cancer. Across the whole study: The cohort had 12 adenocarcinoma, 2 squamous cell and 1 small cell patients. Around 4.4 million productive TCRbeta reads were obtained per sample on average. Study conclusions and caveats: Tumor tissue had significantly higher TCR diversity than normal lung.

This CDR3 is 13 amino acids long. The V and J ends lost 5 bases and 5 bases respectively, with 11 bases between them. Germline lookup yields CDR1 SGHVS and CDR2 FQNEAQ. Remarks on this clonotype: Its antigen is not identified. This may be a read error, as it is one base from a much larger clone.

TCRbeta libraries were built with three rounds of nested PCR, modified from ARM-PCR. Each CDR3 protein gets one entry after TCRdb re-called the multiplex PCR reads with MiXCR. This sample has some 95,000 distinct CDR3 sequences, with more than 80% found just once. This sample's RNA came from whole unsorted tissue. This non-tumor lung sample came from over 3 cm beyond the tumor edge. The TCR originated in a man aged 60 to 75 with small cell lung cancer. Sequencing was performed on distant non-tumor lung tissue. The J gene is TRBJ2-3, the V gene TRBV7-8; the D call may be TRBD1 or TRBD2 (5 bases each). This chain's CDR3 is CASSHERGDTQYF. CDR3 DNA sequence: TGTGCCAGCAGCCACGAGAGGGGAGATACGCAGTATTTT.